This paragraph reports one T cell receptor (beta chain). The V gene's germline CDR1 is SGHTA and CDR2 FQGNSA. V lost 2 bases and J lost 0, with 17 bases in between. The CDR3 length is 17 residues. These data originate in a study of cytomegalovirus exposure and HLA in healthy donors. The PCR contained 60 Vbeta and 13 Jbeta primers. The assay was immunoSEQ multiplex PCR, and TCRdb's table has in-frame clones only and misses some. The sample has about 130,000 clones, about three quarters seen once. Sequences were obtained from PBMCs. This TCR was sampled from a human donor in good health. The V gene is TRBV7-2, the J gene TRBJ2-7; D is uncertain. The CDR3 nucleotides read TGTGCCAGCAGCTTAAAGCTCGTAGCTCAAAACTCCTACGAGCAGTACTTC. Amino acids: CASSLKLVAQNSYEQYF.